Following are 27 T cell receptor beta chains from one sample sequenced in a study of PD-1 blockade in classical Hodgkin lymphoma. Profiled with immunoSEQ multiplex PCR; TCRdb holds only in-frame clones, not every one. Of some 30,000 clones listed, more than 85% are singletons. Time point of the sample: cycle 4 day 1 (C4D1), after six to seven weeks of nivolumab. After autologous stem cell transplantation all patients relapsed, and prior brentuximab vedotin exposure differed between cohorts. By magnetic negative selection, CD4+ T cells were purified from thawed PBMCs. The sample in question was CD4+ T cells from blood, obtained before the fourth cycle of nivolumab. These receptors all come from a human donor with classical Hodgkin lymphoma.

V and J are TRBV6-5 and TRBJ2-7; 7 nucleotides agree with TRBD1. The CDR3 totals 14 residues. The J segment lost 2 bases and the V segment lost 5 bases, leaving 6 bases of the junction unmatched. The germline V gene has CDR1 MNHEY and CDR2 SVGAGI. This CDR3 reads CASSRQGGPYEQYF. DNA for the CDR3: TGTGCCAGCAGTCGACAGGGTGGTCCCTACGAGCAGTACTTC.

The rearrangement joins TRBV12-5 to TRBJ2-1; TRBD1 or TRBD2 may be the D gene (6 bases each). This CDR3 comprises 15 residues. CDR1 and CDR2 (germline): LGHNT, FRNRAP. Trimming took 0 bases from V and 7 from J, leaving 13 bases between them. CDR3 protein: CASGLVVGGGNEQFF. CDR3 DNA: TGTGCTAGTGGTTTGGTGGTCGGAGGGGGGAATGAGCAGTTCTTC.

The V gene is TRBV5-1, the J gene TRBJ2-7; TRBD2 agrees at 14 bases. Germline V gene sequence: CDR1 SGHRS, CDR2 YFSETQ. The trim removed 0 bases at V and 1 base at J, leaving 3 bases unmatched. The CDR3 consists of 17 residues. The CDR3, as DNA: TGCGCCAGCAGCTTGGGACTAGCGGGAGGGTCGTCCTACGAGCAGTACTTC. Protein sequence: CASSLGLAGGSSYEQYF.

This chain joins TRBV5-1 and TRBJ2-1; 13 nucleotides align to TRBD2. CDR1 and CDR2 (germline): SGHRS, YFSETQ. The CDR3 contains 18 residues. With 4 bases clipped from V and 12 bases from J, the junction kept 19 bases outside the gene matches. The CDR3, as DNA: TGCGCCAGCAGCCCATCATCCGGCCGGACTAGCGGGAGTGGAGTGCAGTTCTTC. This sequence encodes CASSPSSGRTSGSGVQFF.

The CDR3 region has the DNA TGTGCCACTAACCCGAACAGGGGTGTCTATGGCTACACCTTC. Protein: CATNPNRGVYGYTF. The genes are TRBV2 and TRBJ1-2, with TRBD1 matching 7 bases. The CDR3 is 14 residues long. The V gene's germline CDR1 is SNHLY and CDR2 FYNNEI. V dropped 10 bases and J dropped 4; count of bases not matched to a gene: 12.

The CDR3 region has the DNA TGTGCCAGCAGGCCCTCTACAGTTAACTATGGCTACACCTTC. This translates into CASRPSTVNYGYTF. The chain couples TRBV28 to TRBJ1-2; D is unresolved. The V and J ends lost 6 bases and 1 base respectively, with 12 bases between them. Germline V lookup: CDR1 MDHEN, CDR2 SYDVKM. The CDR3 covers 14 residues.

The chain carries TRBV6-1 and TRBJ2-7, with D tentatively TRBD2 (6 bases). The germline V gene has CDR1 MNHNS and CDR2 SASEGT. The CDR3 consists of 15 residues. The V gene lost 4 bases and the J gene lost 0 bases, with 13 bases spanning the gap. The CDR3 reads CASSATGVSSYEQYF. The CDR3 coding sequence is TGTGCCAGCAGTGCGACGGGAGTAAGCTCCTACGAGCAGTACTTC.

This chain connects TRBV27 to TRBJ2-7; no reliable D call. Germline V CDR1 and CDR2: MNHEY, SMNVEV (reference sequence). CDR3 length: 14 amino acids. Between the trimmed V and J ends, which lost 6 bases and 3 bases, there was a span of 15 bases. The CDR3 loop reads CASRAGPQSYEQYF. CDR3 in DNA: TGTGCCAGCAGGGCCGGACCCCAAAGCTACGAGCAGTACTTC.

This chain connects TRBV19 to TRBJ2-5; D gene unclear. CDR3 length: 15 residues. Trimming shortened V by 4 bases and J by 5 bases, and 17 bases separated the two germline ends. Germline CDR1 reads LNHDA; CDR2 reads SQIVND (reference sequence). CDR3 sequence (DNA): TGTGCCAGTAGTACCAGAGTTATAGCCCTGGAGACCCAGTACTTC. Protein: CASSTRVIALETQYF.

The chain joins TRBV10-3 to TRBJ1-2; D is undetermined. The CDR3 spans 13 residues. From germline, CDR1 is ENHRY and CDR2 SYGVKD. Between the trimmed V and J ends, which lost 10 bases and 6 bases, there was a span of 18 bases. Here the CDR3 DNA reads TGTGCCAAAAGGCAAGATCGTGGCGATGGCTACACCTTC. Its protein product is CAKRQDRGDGYTF.

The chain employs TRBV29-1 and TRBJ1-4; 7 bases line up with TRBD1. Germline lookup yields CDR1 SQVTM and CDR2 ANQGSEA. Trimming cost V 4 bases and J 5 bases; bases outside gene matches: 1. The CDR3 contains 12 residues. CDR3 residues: CSVGQGNEKLFF. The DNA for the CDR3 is TGCAGCGTTGGACAGGGAAATGAAAAACTGTTTTTT. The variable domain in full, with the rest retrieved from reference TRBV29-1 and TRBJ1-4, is SAVISQKPSRDICQRGTSLTIQCQVDSQVTMMFWYRQQPGQSLTLIATANQGSEATYESGFVIDKFPISRPNLTFSTLTVSNMSPEDSSIYLCSVGQGNEKLFFGSGTQLSVL.

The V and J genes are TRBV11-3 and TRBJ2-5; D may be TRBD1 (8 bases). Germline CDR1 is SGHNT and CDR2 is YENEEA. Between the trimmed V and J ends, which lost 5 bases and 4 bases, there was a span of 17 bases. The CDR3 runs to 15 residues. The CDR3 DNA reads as TGTGCCAGCAGCACCCGACAGGGGAGGGGAGAGACCCAGTACTTC. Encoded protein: CASSTRQGRGETQYF.

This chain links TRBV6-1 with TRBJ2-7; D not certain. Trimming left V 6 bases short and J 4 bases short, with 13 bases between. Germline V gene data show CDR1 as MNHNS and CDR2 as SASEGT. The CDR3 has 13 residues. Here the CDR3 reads CASRPGNPYEQYF. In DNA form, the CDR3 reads TGTGCCAGCAGGCCTGGGAACCCATACGAGCAGTACTTC.

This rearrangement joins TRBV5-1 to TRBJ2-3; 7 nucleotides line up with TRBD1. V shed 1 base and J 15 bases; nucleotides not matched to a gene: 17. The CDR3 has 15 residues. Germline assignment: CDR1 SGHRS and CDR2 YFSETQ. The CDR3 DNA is TGCGCCAGCAGCTTGAACCCTAAGACAGGGTGGGGCGATTATTTT. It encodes CASSLNPKTGWGDYF.

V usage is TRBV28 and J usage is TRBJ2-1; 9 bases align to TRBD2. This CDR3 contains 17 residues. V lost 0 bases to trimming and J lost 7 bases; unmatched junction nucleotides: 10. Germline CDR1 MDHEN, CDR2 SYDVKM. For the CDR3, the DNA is TGTGCCAGCAGTTTATGGGGTAGCGGGAGAGGGCCAAATGAGCAGTTCTTC. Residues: CASSLWGSGRGPNEQFF.

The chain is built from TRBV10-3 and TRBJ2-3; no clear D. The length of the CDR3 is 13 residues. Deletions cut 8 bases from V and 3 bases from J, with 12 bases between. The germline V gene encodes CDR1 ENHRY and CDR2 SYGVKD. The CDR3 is CAIAPGTTDTQYF. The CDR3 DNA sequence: TGTGCCATCGCCCCAGGTACAACAGATACGCAGTATTTT.

The CDR3 DNA follows: TGTGCCAGCAGCTTAGGGGGATTGGAGAACACTGAAGCTTTCTTT. This codes for CASSLGGLENTEAFF. This sequence joins TRBV7-9 and TRBJ1-1; D uncertain. The V gene lost 1 base and the J gene lost 1 base, with 10 bases spanning the gap. Germline lookup yields CDR1 SEHNR and CDR2 FQNEAQ (reference sequence). The CDR3 has 15 amino acids.

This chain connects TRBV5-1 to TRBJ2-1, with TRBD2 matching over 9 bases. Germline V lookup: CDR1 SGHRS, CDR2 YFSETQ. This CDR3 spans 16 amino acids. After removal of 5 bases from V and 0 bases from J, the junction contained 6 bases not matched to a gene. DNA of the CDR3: TGCGCCAGCAGTTCGACTAGCGGAGGCTCCTACAATGAGCAGTTCTTC. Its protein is CASSSTSGGSYNEQFF.

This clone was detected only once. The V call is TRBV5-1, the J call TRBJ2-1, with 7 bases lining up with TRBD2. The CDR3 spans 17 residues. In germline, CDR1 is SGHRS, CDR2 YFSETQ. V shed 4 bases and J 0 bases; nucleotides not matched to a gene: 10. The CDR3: CASSLFSAGSSYNEQFF. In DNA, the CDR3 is TGCGCCAGCAGCCTATTCTCAGCGGGAAGCTCCTACAATGAGCAGTTCTTC.

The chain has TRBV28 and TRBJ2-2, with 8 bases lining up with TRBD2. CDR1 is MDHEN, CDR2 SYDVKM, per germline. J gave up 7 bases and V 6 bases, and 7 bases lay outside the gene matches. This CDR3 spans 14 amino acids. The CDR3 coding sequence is TGTGCCAGCAGAAAGTATAGCGGGAACGGGGAGCTGTTTTTT. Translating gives CASRKYSGNGELFF.

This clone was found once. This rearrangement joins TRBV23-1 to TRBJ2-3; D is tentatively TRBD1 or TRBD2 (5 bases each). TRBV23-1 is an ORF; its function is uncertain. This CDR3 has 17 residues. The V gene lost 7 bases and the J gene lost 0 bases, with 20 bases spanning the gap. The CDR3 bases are TGCGCCAGCATCCGACCTTCCGGGACGGCTAGCACAGATACGCAGTATTTT. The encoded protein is CASIRPSGTASTDTQYF.

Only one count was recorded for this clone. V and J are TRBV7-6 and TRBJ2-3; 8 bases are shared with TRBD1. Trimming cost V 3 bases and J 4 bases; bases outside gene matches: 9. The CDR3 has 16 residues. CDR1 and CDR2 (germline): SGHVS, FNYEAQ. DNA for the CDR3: TGTGCCAGCAGCTTGACGGACAGGGTAAACGCAGATACGCAGTATTTT. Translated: CASSLTDRVNADTQYF.

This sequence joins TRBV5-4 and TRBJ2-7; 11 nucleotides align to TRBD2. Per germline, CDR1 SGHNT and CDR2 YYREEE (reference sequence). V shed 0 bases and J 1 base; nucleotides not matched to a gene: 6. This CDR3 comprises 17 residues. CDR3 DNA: TGTGCCAGCAGCTTGGTTAGCGGGAGGGCCTATTCCTACGAGCAGTACTTC. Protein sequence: CASSLVSGRAYSYEQYF.

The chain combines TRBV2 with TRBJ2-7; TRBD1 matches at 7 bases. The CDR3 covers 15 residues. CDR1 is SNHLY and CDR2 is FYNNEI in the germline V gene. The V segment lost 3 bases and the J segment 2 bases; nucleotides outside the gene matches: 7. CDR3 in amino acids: CASSDGGRGTYEQYF. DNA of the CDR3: TGTGCCAGCAGTGATGGAGGCAGGGGGACCTACGAGCAGTACTTC.

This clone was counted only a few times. The CDR3 nucleotides are TGTGCCTGGAGTACTCAGGGAACTCAGCCCCAGCATTTT. The encoded protein is CAWSTQGTQPQHF. V is TRBV30 and J is TRBJ1-5; tentatively, D is TRBD1 (5 bases). The CDR3 spans 13 residues. The V end was cut by 2 bases, the J end by 6 bases, with 11 bases between. Germline V gives CDR1 GTSNPN, CDR2 SVGIG (reference sequence).

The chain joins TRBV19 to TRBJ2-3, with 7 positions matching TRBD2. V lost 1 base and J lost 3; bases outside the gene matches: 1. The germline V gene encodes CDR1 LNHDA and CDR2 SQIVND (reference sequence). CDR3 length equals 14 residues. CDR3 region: CASSIVGRTDTQYF. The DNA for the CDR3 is TGTGCCAGTAGTATAGTCGGGAGGACAGATACGCAGTATTTT.

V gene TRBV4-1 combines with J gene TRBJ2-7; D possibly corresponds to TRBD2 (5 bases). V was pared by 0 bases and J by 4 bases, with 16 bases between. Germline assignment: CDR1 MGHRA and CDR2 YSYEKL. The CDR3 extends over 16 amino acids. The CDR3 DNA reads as TGCGCCAGCAGCCAAGATCGGTCCCTAGCCCAATACGAGCAGTACTTC. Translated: CASSQDRSLAQYEQYF.